Reported below is one T cell receptor (beta chain). This CDR3 has 16 amino acids. V gave up 5 bases and J gave up 3 bases; unmatched junction bases: 11. Germline CDR1 SEHNR, CDR2 FQNEAQ (reference sequence). Sequencing used immunoSEQ multiplex PCR; TCRdb keeps in-frame clones, though not all of them. The table has roughly 54,000 clones, around 87% seen once. This sample is part of a study of blood T cell repertoires in COVID-19. This TCR was recovered from a woman aged 55-75 years with COVID-19, enrolled during active disease. Sample: peripheral blood. V is TRBV7-9 and J is TRBJ2-5, with 8 bases fitting TRBD2. The CDR3 loop is CASSVASGRWEETQYF. The CDR3 DNA reads as TGTGCCAGCAGCGTGGCAAGCGGGAGATGGGAAGAGACCCAGTACTTC.